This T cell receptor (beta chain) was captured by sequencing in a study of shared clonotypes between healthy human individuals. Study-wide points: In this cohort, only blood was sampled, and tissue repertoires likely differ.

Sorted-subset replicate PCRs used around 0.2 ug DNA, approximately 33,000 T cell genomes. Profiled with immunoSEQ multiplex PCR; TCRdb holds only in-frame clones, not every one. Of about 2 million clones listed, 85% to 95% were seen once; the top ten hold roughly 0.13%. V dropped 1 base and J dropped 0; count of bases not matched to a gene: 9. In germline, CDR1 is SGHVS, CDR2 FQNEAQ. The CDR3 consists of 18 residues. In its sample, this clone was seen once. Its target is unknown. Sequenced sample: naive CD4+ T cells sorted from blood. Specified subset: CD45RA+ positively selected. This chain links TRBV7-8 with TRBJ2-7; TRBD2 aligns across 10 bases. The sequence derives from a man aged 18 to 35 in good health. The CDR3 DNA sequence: TGTGCCAGCAGCTTAGTTGGGCTAGCGGGAGTGGGCTCCTACGAGCAGTACTTC. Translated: CASSLVGLAGVGSYEQYF.